The 13 T cell receptor beta chains reported below all come from one sample, sequenced in a study of blood T cells in healthy people across ages. The use of a sample-barcoded 5' primer and a J-beta primer mix characterized a second PCR of roughly 7 to 11 cycles. A single record per CDR3 protein comes from TCRdb applying MiXCR to the 5' RACE reads. The repertoire holds some 800,000 distinct CDR3 sequences, with around 42% as singletons. Material: blood. Receptors originate from a man between 60 and 75 years old in good health.

V gene TRBV30 combines with J gene TRBJ2-5; 7 bases match TRBD2. The CDR3 covers 13 residues. Germline CDR1 and CDR2: GTSNPN and SVGIG (reference sequence). The junction had 5 bases not matched to a gene; V was cut back by 2 bases and J by 5 bases. The DNA for the CDR3 is TGTGCCTGGAGTTCCCTGGGAGGGGAGACCCAGTACTTC. This gives the protein CAWSSLGGETQYF.

The chain combines TRBV12-3 or TRBV12-4 with TRBJ1-4; D remains ambiguous. CDR3 length: 12 amino acids. The V and J ends lost 8 bases and 2 bases respectively, with 6 bases between them. The CDR3 protein is CASGDTNEKLFF. CDR3 sequence (DNA): TGTGCCAGCGGGGATACTAATGAAAAACTGTTTTTT.

CDR3 sequence: CARTLTPSGRLNEQFF. CDR3 nucleotides: TGTGCCCGCACCCTAACACCTAGCGGGAGGCTCAATGAGCAGTTCTTC. The J gene is TRBJ2-1, the V gene TRBV7-8, with 11 bases aligning to TRBD2. CDR1 and CDR2 from the germline V gene are SGHVS and FQNEAQ. This CDR3 has 16 amino acids. The junction had 15 bases not matched to a gene; V was cut back by 11 bases and J by 6 bases.

In this sample, this clonotype turned up many times. The V call is TRBV20-1, the J call TRBJ2-5; TRBD2 matches at 7 bases. The CDR3 consists of 15 residues. CDR1 is DFQATT and CDR2 is SNEGSKA in the germline V gene (reference sequence). J was trimmed by 3 bases and V by 4 bases; bases with no gene match: 11. CDR3 residues: CSATSPSSGEETQYF. The CDR3 nucleotides read TGCAGTGCTACCAGCCCCTCCAGCGGGGAAGAGACCCAGTACTTC.

This clonotype was counted between two and nine times. CDR3 region: CSYGRAYNSPLHF. The CDR3 DNA is TGCAGTTATGGGCGGGCGTATAATTCACCCCTCCACTTT. This chain uses TRBV20-1 with TRBJ1-6; unclear D gene. Germline assignment: CDR1 DFQATT and CDR2 SNEGSKA (reference sequence). CDR3 length equals 13 residues. Trimming took 8 bases from V and 4 from J, leaving 12 bases between them.

This chain joins TRBV7-2 and TRBJ1-1; tentatively, D is TRBD1 (5 bases). V was shortened by 1 base and J by 1 base, with 19 bases between the two germline ends. The CDR3 loop spans 18 amino acids. CDR1 is SGHTA and CDR2 is FQGNSA in the germline V gene. For the CDR3, the DNA is TGTGCCAGCAGCTTAGGCGGATGGAGGGGAATGGCGAACACTGAAGCTTTCTTT. It encodes CASSLGGWRGMANTEAFF. The whole variable domain, remainder taken from reference TRBV7-2 and TRBJ1-1, is GAGVSQSPSNKVTEKGKDVELRCDPISGHTALYWYRQSLGQGLEFLIYFQGNSAPDKSGLPSDRFSAERTGGSVSTLTIQRTQQEDSAVYLCASSLGGWRGMANTEAFFGQGTRLTVV.

J is TRBJ1-1 and V is TRBV10-3; D call uncertain. CDR1 and CDR2 (germline): ENHRY, SYGVKD. The CDR3 extends over 12 amino acids. The V end lost 10 bases, the J end lost 3 bases, and 12 bases lay between the germline ends. The CDR3 region is CATSDGDTEAFF. CDR3 nucleotides: TGTGCCACCTCGGACGGGGACACTGAAGCTTTCTTT.

This clonotype was recorded many times. V is TRBV7-6 and J is TRBJ2-3; TRBD2 matches 12 bases. V shed 4 bases, J shed 1 base, and the junction held 3 bases outside the gene matches. CDR1 SGHVS and CDR2 FNYEAQ come from the germline V gene. The CDR3 length is 16 residues. The CDR3 region is CASSSGLAGRTDTQYF. CDR3 sequence (DNA): TGTGCCAGCAGCTCGGGACTAGCGGGCCGCACAGATACGCAGTATTTT.

This clonotype was recorded a few times. This chain joins TRBV7-9 and TRBJ2-7, with a possible D match to TRBD1 (6 bases). Germline CDR1 reads SEHNR; CDR2 reads FQNEAQ (reference sequence). The CDR3 runs to 14 residues. V lost 5 bases to trimming and J lost 7 bases, with 18 bases between them. CDR3 sequence reads: CASSQGQGAKEQYF. The DNA for the CDR3 is TGTGCCAGCAGCCAGGGGCAGGGTGCGAAAGAGCAGTACTTC.

The gene calls are TRBV6-6 and TRBJ1-2; TRBD1 matches at 8 bases. This CDR3 has 16 amino acids. With V trimmed by 5 bases and J by 4 bases, 12 bases remained unmatched. Germline loops: CDR1 MNHNY, CDR2 SVGAGI (reference sequence). For the CDR3, the DNA is TGTGCCAGCAGTACCATAAGACAGGGGCTCTCCTATGGCTACACCTTC. Translated, it gives CASSTIRQGLSYGYTF.

This clonotype has only a few counts. The chain recombines TRBV6-5 with TRBJ1-2; tentative D call: TRBD1 (5 bases). Looked up from germline, CDR1 is MNHEY and CDR2 is SVGAGI. Trimming removed 4 bases at V and 6 bases at J, with 12 bases between. This CDR3 has 13 residues. CDR3 sequence: CASSLTDNHGYTF. CDR3 in DNA: TGTGCCAGCAGTTTGACAGATAATCATGGCTACACCTTC.

J is TRBJ2-7 and V is TRBV10-3; 10 bases are shared with TRBD1. Germline V gene data show CDR1 as ENHRY and CDR2 as SYGVKD. V trimming: 6 bases; J trimming: 2 bases; junction bases outside the gene matches: 7. The CDR3 sequence is 15 residues long. The CDR3 DNA reads TGTGCCATCAGGCCGGGACAGGGGACGACCTACGAGCAGTACTTC. Translation: CAIRPGQGTTYEQYF.

A word on this clonotype: Being one base from a much bigger clone, this may be a read error. The chain employs TRBV20-1 and TRBJ2-7; D uncertain. The CDR3 is 15 amino acids. Germline lookup yields CDR1 DFQATT and CDR2 SNEGSKA (reference sequence). The V gene lost 6 bases and the J gene lost 9 bases, with 27 bases spanning the gap. CDR3 nucleotides: TGCAGTGCCAAGGTCAGGACCCGTGCGCCGGACGGGCAGTACTTC. This gives the protein CSAKVRTRAPDGQYF.